This T cell receptor beta chain was sequenced during a study of monozygotic twins with inflammatory bowel disease. The germline V gene has CDR1 SGHRS and CDR2 YFSETQ. The CDR3 extends over 14 amino acids. TCRdb reprocessed the 5' RACE reads and reports one entry per CDR3 protein, with no DNA. This repertoire includes 350,000 to 550,000 distinct CDR3 sequences. Sequenced sample: blood. The clonotype was recovered from a human donor with ulcerative colitis or Crohn's disease, or a healthy co-twin of an affected twin (not recorded which). The chain has TRBV5-1 and TRBJ2-7; TCRdb outputs TRBD1, but without DNA this stays unchecked. Here the CDR3 reads CASSFGTGGHEQYF.